Sequencing of this T cell receptor beta chain was carried out in a study of CD8 T cells in ankylosing spondylitis. Study-level points and caveats: Significantly higher representation of disease-linked clones was reported for matched ankylosing spondylitis synovial fluid. Those disease-linked clones were CD8+; they were also relatively rare in peripheral blood. Several highly homologous variants formed a TCR beta motif that appeared characteristic of ankylosing spondylitis blood.

Quantitative 5'-RACE with molecular barcodes generated TCR beta libraries. TCRdb itself ran the 5' RACE reads through MiXCR, one entry per CDR3 protein. The data contain about 300,000 distinct CDR3 sequences, around 20% of them singletons. Turning to this clonotype: Its antigen is unknown.

Input material: blood, either unsorted or a sorted T cell fraction (not recorded which). This clonotype originated in a female donor with ankylosing spondylitis or in good health (not recorded which).

CDR3: CASSLMTGETGELFF. CDR3 DNA sequence: TGCGCCAGCAGCCTCATGACAGGGGAGACCGGGGAGCTGTTTTTT. V gene TRBV5-1 combines with J gene TRBJ2-2; 8 bases are shared with TRBD1. The CDR3 is 15 residues long. Trimming at V came to 4 bases and at J to 5 bases, leaving 7 bases not matched to a gene. The V gene's germline CDR1 is SGHRS and CDR2 YFSETQ.